The T cell receptor (beta chain) described here comes from a study of CD4 T cells in relation to SARS-CoV-2 and coronaviruses. Study background: TCR beta CDR3s were sequenced after approximately 9-day antigen culture of PBMCs. The restricting HLA molecule for shared crossreactive spike epitopes was mapped.

Worth noting for this clone: Its antigen is unknown.

Unexposed donor CD4+ T cells date from 2011-2018, before the COVID-19 pandemic. After roughly ten days of culture, CD4+ T cells were isolated. Only in-frame clones appear in the TCRdb table, and some are missing; sequencing was by immunoSEQ multiplex PCR. Of about 24,000 clones detected, around 76% appear once; the ten largest clones hold 9.5% to 15%. Points from the study as a whole: Samples before the pandemic and after infection were not matched within any donor.

The ends were cut back, 0 bases at V and 2 bases at J, with 9 bases in the middle. CDR1 SGHRS and CDR2 YFSETQ come from the germline V gene. The CDR3 covers 15 residues. This sequence joins TRBV5-1 and TRBJ2-1, with D perhaps assigned TRBD1 or TRBD2 (5 bases each). The TCR originated in a human donor in good health. Sequenced sample: CD4+ T cells from PBMCs, cultured in vitro. The CDR3 protein is CASSLARGTYNEQFF. CDR3 sequence (DNA): TGCGCCAGCAGCTTGGCACGGGGCACCTACAATGAGCAGTTCTTC.